A selection of T cell receptor beta chains follows, all from one sample in a study of memory CD4+ T cells and cytomegalovirus serostatus. Only in-frame clones appear in the TCRdb table, and some are missing; sequencing was by immunoSEQ multiplex PCR. Of 45,000 to 55,000 clones listed, roughly 78% are singletons. The specimen was memory CD4+ T cells from blood. These receptors all come from an adult in good health and CMV-seronegative. The CDR3 runs from the conserved cysteine through the conserved F or W. The order of the fields is J gene, V gene, D gene, clone size, CDR3 DNA, CDR3 protein. A D gene is named only where the DNA matches it firmly. Clone size is stated in some rows and not others, as once, few, many or a class when expanded.

TRBJ1-2	TRBV6-6	.	.	TGTGCCAGCAGTTACGGGTCAGATTATGGCTACACCTTC	CASSYGSDYGYTF
TRBJ1-5	TRBV6-5	TRBD1	.	TGTGCCAGCAGTTCACAGGGGGACCAGCATTTT	CASSSQGDQHF
TRBJ1-1	TRBV15	.	.	TGTGCCACCAGCGACCACCGGAACACTGAAGCTTTCTTT	CATSDHRNTEAFF
TRBJ2-7	TRBV11-2	TRBD2	.	TGTGCCAGCAGCACCGGGACTAGCGGGAGGTACGAGCAGTACTTC	CASSTGTSGRYEQYF
TRBJ1-2	TRBV6-5	TRBD1	medium-sized	TGTGCCAGCGGACAGGGTTGGGGCTATGGCTACACCTTC	CASGQGWGYGYTF
TRBJ2-3	TRBV7-9	.	.	TGTGCCAGCAGCTTAGGGCTAGCGATAGATACGCAGTATTTT	CASSLGLAIDTQYF
TRBJ2-5	TRBV19	.	.	TGTGCCAGTAGCACCGGCGGGCTAGTACAAGAGACCCAGTACTTC	CASSTGGLVQETQYF
TRBJ2-7	TRBV5-8	.	.	TGTGCCAGCAGCAAAACAGGGATTGCCGAGCAGTACTTC	CASSKTGIAEQYF
TRBJ2-7	TRBV7-9	.	few	TGTGCCAGCAGCCCGCCTGGGCCCATACCCTCCTACGAGCAGTACTTC	CASSPPGPIPSYEQYF
TRBJ1-1	TRBV10-1	.	.	TGCGCCAGCAGTGAGTCCCTTTTGAACACTGAAGCTTTCTTT	CASSESLLNTEAFF
TRBJ1-2	TRBV18	.	.	TGTGCCAGCTCACCAACCGCTAACTATGGCTACACCTTC	CASSPTANYGYTF
TRBJ1-5	TRBV19	.	few	TGTGCCAGTAGAAGCGGGACCCGGGCTCAGCCCCAGCATTTT	CASRSGTRAQPQHF
TRBJ2-1	TRBV7-9	.	.	TGTGCCAGCAGCTCCATTAATGAGCAGTTCTTC	CASSSINEQFF
TRBJ1-1	TRBV28	.	.	TGTGCCAGCAGTTTACCCTTACAGGGCCTCCAAATGGAAGCTTTCTTT	CASSLPLQGLQMEAFF
TRBJ2-3	TRBV28	.	.	TGTGCCAGCTTGGGGGCCTCAGCTGGAGACACAGATACGCAGTATTTT	CASLGASAGDTDTQYF
TRBJ1-5	TRBV28	.	.	TGTGCCAGCAGTTTACGGGACGGCTTTAGGCAGCCCCAGCATTTT	CASSLRDGFRQPQHF